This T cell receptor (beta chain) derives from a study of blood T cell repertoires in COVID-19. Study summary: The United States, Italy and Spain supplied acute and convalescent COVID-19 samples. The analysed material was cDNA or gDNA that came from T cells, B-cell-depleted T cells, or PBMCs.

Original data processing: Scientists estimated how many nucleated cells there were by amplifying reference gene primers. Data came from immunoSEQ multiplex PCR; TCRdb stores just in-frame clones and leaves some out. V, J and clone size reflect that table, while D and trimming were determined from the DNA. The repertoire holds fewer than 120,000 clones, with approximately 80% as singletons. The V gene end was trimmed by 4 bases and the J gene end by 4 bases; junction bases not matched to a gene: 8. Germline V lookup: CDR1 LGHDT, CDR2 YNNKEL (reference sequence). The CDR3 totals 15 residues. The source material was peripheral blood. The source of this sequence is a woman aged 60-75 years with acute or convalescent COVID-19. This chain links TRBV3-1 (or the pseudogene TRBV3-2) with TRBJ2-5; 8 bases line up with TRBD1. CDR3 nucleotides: TGTGCCAGCAGCCGACGACAGGGGTCTCGAGAGACCCAGTACTTC. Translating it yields CASSRRQGSRETQYF.